Presented here are 18 T cell receptor beta chains from one specimen sequenced in a study of T-cell memory formation after mild COVID-19 (dated by TCRdb to the early 2020s). The library relied on 5' RACE. Instrument on record: Illumina NovaSeq 6000. TCRdb handled the public reads itself, with Q25 trimming in fastp and clone calling in MiXCR, and kept productive beta chains. Entries are consolidated by CDR3 protein sequence, retaining the most common genes and DNA. In all, the sample holds 85,000 to 130,000 distinct CDR3 sequences, and approximately 10% of those were seen once. Approximately 40% of the sample is held by the ten biggest clonotypes. The specimen sequenced was PBMCs or a T cell subset sorted from them (not recorded which). The receptors were sampled from a man between 18 and 29 years old who had mild COVID-19 (a few samples of this study predate the infection). The sample titles of this study are shuffled in the database, so cell type and time point are left out; the donor was told from shared clones.

This clonotype came up a few times. CDR3 bases: TGTGCCAGCAGCTCCTTAGGGACAGACAATGAGCAGTTCTTC. Translating gives CASSSLGTDNEQFF. The V and J genes are TRBV11-2 and TRBJ2-1; 7 bases map to TRBD1. This CDR3 contains 14 residues. Germline CDR1 SGHAT, CDR2 FQNNGV. V shed 4 bases and J 5 bases; nucleotides not matched to a gene: 5.

The chain uses TRBV5-5 and TRBJ2-7; D assignment may be TRBD1 or TRBD2 (7 bases each). The germline V gene has CDR1 SGHKS and CDR2 YYEKEE (reference sequence). V was trimmed by 0 bases and J by 4 bases, leaving 11 bases between them. The CDR3 contains 14 residues. The CDR3 nucleotides read TGTGCCAGCAGCTTGGGGCAGGGGGGGTACGAGCAGTACTTC. It encodes CASSLGQGGYEQYF.

This clonotype was detected a few times. The chain has TRBV6-2 or TRBV6-3 and TRBJ2-7; no definite D call. The CDR3 sequence is 13 residues long. Trimming removed 0 bases from V and 1 base from J, with 4 bases in between. Germline V CDR1 and CDR2: MNHEY, SVGEGT. The CDR3 bases are TGTGCCAGCAGTTACTCCCGTTCCTACGAGCAGTACTTC. Amino acids: CASSYSRSYEQYF.

V usage is TRBV20-1 and J usage is TRBJ1-2; tentatively, D is TRBD1 (6 bases). CDR3 size: 12 residues. V was clipped by 3 bases and J by 8 bases, with 13 bases between them. Germline V gene sequence: CDR1 DFQATT, CDR2 SNEGSKA (reference sequence). The CDR3 DNA sequence: TGCAGTGCTAGCTTGGGGGCCGGCGGCTACACCTTC. This sequence encodes CSASLGAGGYTF.

This chain joins TRBV4-3 and TRBJ2-1; the D is unclear. CDR1 is LGHNA and CDR2 is YSLEER in the germline V gene. The ends were cut back, 4 bases at V and 0 bases at J, with 10 bases in the middle. CDR3 length: 15 amino acids. The DNA of the CDR3 is TGCGCCAGCAGCCCCGGTAGGAGCTCCTACAATGAGCAGTTCTTC. This encodes CASSPGRSSYNEQFF.

Here the CDR3 DNA reads TGTGCCAGCAGTAGCCCGATCGTTCCCCCAGATACGCAGTATTTT. This encodes CASSSPIVPPDTQYF. The chain carries TRBV12-3 or TRBV12-4 and TRBJ2-3, with D hard to call. V was cut by 5 bases and J by 4 bases, with 16 bases left in between. The CDR3 loop spans 15 amino acids.

This chain connects TRBV19 to TRBJ2-2; 8 bases fit TRBD1. The CDR3 is made up of 16 amino acids. Germline V lookup: CDR1 LNHDA, CDR2 SQIVND (reference sequence). V trimming: 2 bases; J trimming: 3 bases; junction bases outside the gene matches: 5. CDR3 region: CASSISRQGYTGELFF. CDR3 coding DNA: TGTGCCAGTAGTATATCGAGACAGGGGTACACCGGGGAGCTGTTTTTT.

In this sample, this clonotype turned up a few times. The V and J genes are TRBV6-2 or TRBV6-3 and TRBJ1-3; 7 positions agree with TRBD1. Germline-derived CDR1 and CDR2 are MNHEY and SVGEGT. The CDR3 has 16 amino acids. J was trimmed by 4 bases and V by 1 base; bases with no gene match: 7. CDR3 sequence (DNA): TGTGCCAGCAGTTACTATTGGGACAGCTTCGGAAACACCATATATTTT. This sequence encodes CASSYYWDSFGNTIYF.

This clonotype was detected only a few times. The chain recombines TRBV10-3 with TRBJ2-7; weak D call: TRBD1 (6 bases). The CDR3 sequence is 14 residues long. CDR1 is ENHRY and CDR2 is SYGVKD in the germline V gene. Trimming removed 2 bases from V and 6 bases from J, with 14 bases in between. CDR3 sequence reads: CAISETGTSSEQYV. CDR3 in DNA: TGTGCCATCAGTGAGACAGGGACGTCGAGCGAGCAGTACGTC.

This chain connects TRBV24-1 to TRBJ2-6, with 7 bases fitting TRBD1. V was clipped by 9 bases and J by 0 bases; unmatched bases: 13. CDR1 is KGHDR, CDR2 SFDVKD, per germline. The CDR3 runs 18 residues. CDR3 DNA: TGTGCCACCGGACAGGTGGCCAAGGACGGCTCTGGGGCCAACGTCCTGACTTTC. It translates to CATGQVAKDGSGANVLTF.

The chain couples TRBV5-1 to TRBJ2-7, with 8 nucleotides matching TRBD2. J lost 5 bases, V lost 6 bases, and 7 bases had no gene match. This CDR3 has 13 amino acids. Germline V CDR1 and CDR2: SGHRS, YFSETQ. The CDR3 sequence is CASTSYGGDEQYF. The CDR3, as DNA: TGCGCCAGCACGAGCTACGGGGGGGACGAGCAGTACTTC.

The chain uses TRBV29-1 and TRBJ1-1; TRBD1 matches at 7 bases. The trim removed 4 bases at V and 4 bases at J, leaving 3 bases unmatched. The CDR3 sequence is 12 residues long. Germline CDR1 and CDR2: SQVTM and ANQGSEA. The CDR3 loop reads CSVVKGATEAFF. The CDR3 nucleotides are TGCAGCGTTGTGAAGGGGGCCACTGAAGCTTTCTTT.

This clonotype was seen a handful of times. V gene TRBV29-1 combines with J gene TRBJ1-1; no definite D call. V lost 0 bases to trimming and J lost 0 bases, with 11 bases between them. The CDR3 contains 15 residues. Germline V gene sequence: CDR1 SQVTM, CDR2 ANQGSEA. CDR3 protein: CSVEEPRRMNTEAFF. In nucleotides, the CDR3 is TGCAGCGTTGAAGAGCCCAGGAGGATGAACACTGAAGCTTTCTTT.

V usage is TRBV7-9 and J usage is TRBJ1-2; D remains ambiguous. CDR1 is SEHNR, CDR2 FQNEAQ, per germline (reference sequence). This CDR3 region has 16 residues. Trimming removed 0 bases from V and 4 bases from J, with 15 bases in between. This CDR3 is CASSLAEVARVYGYTF. In DNA, the CDR3 is TGTGCCAGCAGCTTAGCTGAGGTAGCTCGCGTCTATGGCTACACCTTC.

In this sample, this clonotype turned up a few times. The CDR3 coding sequence is TGTGCCAGCAGTCTCGACCAATACAGCTACACCTTC. Residues: CASSLDQYSYTF. The rearrangement joins TRBV6-2 or TRBV6-3 to TRBJ1-2, with D hard to call. The V and J ends lost 5 bases and 9 bases respectively, with 13 bases between them. The CDR3 covers 12 residues. Germline V lookup: CDR1 MNHEY, CDR2 SVGEGT.

For the CDR3, the DNA is TGTGCCAGCAGCTGGGGGGCGGGCGATGAGCAGTTCTTC. Its protein is CASSWGAGDEQFF. This chain connects TRBV9 to TRBJ2-1; D possibly uses TRBD1 or TRBD2 (6 bases each). Germline V CDR1 and CDR2: SGDLS, YYNGEE. This CDR3 is 13 amino acids long. Trimming shortened V by 4 bases and J by 8 bases, and 13 bases separated the two germline ends.

V usage is TRBV20-1 and J usage is TRBJ2-5; 7 nucleotides line up with TRBD1. V lost 5 bases to trimming and J lost 5 bases; unmatched junction nucleotides: 5. Germline V CDR1 and CDR2: DFQATT, SNEGSKA (reference sequence). CDR3 length: 12 residues. CDR3 sequence reads: CSAVRQGETQYF. CDR3 nucleotide sequence: TGCAGTGCTGTCCGACAGGGCGAGACCCAGTACTTC.

This clonotype was detected only a few times. The chain uses TRBV4-1 and TRBJ1-1; D not certain. Germline V CDR1 and CDR2: MGHRA, YSYEKL. This CDR3 is 13 amino acids long. Trimming pared 2 bases from V and 8 bases from J, leaving 12 bases between. CDR3 sequence: CASSQRSTREAFF. The CDR3 DNA reads as TGCGCCAGCAGCCAACGATCCACACGGGAAGCTTTCTTT.